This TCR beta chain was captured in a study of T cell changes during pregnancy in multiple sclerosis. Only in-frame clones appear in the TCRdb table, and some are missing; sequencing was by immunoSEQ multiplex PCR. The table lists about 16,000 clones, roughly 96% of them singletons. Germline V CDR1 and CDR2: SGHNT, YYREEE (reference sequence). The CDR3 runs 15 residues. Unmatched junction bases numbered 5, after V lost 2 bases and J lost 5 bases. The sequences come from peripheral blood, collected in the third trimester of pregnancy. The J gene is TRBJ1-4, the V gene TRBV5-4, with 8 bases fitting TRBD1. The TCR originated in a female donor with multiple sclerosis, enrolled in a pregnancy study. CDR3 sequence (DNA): TGTGCCAGCAGCTTTCGGACAGGGAAGAATGAAAAACTGTTTTTT. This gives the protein CASSFRTGKNEKLFF.